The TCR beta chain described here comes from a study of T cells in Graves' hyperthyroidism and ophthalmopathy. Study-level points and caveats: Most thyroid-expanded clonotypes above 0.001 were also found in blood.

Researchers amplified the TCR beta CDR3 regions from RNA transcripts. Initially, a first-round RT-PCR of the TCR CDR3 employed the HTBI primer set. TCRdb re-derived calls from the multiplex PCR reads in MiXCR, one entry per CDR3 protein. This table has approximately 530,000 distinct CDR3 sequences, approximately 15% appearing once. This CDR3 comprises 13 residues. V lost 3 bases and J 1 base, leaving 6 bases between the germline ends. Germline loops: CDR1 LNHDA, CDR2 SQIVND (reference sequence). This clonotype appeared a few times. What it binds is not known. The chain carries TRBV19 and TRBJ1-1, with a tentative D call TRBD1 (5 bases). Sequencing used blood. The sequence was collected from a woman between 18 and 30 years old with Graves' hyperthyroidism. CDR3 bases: TGTGCCAGTAGTATCACAGGGAACACTGAAGCTTTCTTT. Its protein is CASSITGNTEAFF.